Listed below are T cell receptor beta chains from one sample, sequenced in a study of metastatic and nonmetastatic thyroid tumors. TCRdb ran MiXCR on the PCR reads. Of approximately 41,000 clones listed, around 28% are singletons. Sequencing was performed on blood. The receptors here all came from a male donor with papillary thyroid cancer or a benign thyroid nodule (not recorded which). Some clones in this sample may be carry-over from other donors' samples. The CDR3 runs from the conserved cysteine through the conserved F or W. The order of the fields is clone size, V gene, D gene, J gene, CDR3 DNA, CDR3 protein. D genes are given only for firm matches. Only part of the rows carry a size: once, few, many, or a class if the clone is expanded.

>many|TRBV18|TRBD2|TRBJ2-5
TGTGCCAGCTCACCCCTACCCGGTCCGCGGGAGACCCAGCACTTC
CASSPLPGPRETQHF
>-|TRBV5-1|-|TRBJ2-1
TGCGCCAGCAGCGGGGGACTGTACAATGAGCAGTTCTTC
CASSGGLYNEQFF
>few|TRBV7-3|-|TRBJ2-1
TGTGCCAGCAGCTTCCGGTGGGGTGAGCAGTTCTTC
CASSFRWGEQFF
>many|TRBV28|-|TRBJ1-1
TGTGCCAGCAGTTTTATGGACCTACAGGGAAAGGACACTGAAGCTTTCTTT
CASSFMDLQGKDTEAFF
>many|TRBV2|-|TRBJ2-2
TGTGCCACCCACTGGAATTCGAACACCGGGGAGCTGTTTTTT
CATHWNSNTGELFF
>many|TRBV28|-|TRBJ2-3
TGTGCCAGCAGCCTATGGACAATGGGCCCTAGCACAGATACGCAGTATTTT
CASSLWTMGPSTDTQYF
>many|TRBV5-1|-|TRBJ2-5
TGCGCCAGCCGTATGTGGGGGGAAGAGACCCAGTACTTC
CASRMWGEETQYF
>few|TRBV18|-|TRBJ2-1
TGTGTCAGCCCACCCGACCAGGGCAATGAGCAGTTCTTC
CVSPPDQGNEQFF
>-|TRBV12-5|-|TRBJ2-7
TGTGCTAGTGGTCCCGCGGTCCGGGACCCCACCTACGAGCATTATTTC
CASGPAVRDPTYEHYF
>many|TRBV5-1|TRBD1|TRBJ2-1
TGCGCCAGCAGCGGGACAGGGGAGCGGGGAAACAATGAGCAGTTCTTC
CASSGTGERGNNEQFF
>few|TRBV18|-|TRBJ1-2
TGTGCCAGCTCACCAGGGACGGATTATGGCTACACCTTC
CASSPGTDYGYTF
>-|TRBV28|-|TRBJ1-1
TGCGCCAGCAGCCAAGGAGGAGGGGTCTACACTGAAGCTTTCTTT
CASSQGGGVYTEAFF
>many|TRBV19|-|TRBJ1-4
TGTGCCAGTAGTGCCTCTCGCCAGAATTTTAATGAAAAACTGTTTTTT
CASSASRQNFNEKLFF
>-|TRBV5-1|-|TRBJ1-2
TGCGCCAGCAGCTCAGAGTGGGGCTATGGCTACACCTTC
CASSSEWGYGYTF
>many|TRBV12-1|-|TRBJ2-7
TGTGCCAGCAGCTTTGAAAACTCCTACGAGCAGTACTTC
CASSFENSYEQYF
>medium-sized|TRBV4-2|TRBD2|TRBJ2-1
TGTGCCAGCAGCCAAGATCATAGCGGGGGGTACAATGAGCAGTTCTTC
CASSQDHSGGYNEQFF
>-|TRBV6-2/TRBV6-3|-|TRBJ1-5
TGTGCCAGCAGTTATCGGGCCGCAAGGGGTGGAAATCAGCCCCAGCATTTT
CASSYRAARGGNQPQHF
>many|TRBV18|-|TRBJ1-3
TGTGCCAGCTCACACGTCCAGAGCTCTGGAAACACCATATATTTT
CASSHVQSSGNTIYF
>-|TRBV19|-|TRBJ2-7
TGTGCCAGTAATTGGGGAGAGGGACGGGCATCTTGGGTGCAGTACTTC
CASNWGEGRASWVQYF
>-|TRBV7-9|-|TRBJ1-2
TGTGCCAGCAGCAACATAAATACTGACATCTATTGCTACACCTTC
CASSNINTDIYCYTF
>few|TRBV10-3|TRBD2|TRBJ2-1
TGTTCCATCAGTGAGTCGGGGGGATCCTCCTACAGTGAGCAGTTCTTC
CSISESGGSSYSEQFF
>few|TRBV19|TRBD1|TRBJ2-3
TGTGCCAGTAACATCGGACAGGGCCGAGCAGATACGCAGTATTTT
CASNIGQGRADTQYF
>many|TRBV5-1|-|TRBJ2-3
TGCGCCAGCAGCTTGGGGACTCGGGCTAGCACAGATACGCAGTATTTT
CASSLGTRASTDTQYF
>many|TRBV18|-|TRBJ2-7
TGTGCCAGCTCACTATCGGACCGCTACGAGCAGTACTTC
CASSLSDRYEQYF
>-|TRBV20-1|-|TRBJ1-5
TGCAGTGCTAGAGATAACGGCAGAGGGCTGGGTCAGCCCCAGCATTTT
CSARDNGRGLGQPQHF
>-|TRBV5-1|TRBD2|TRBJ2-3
TGCGCCAGCAGCTTGGACGGTGCGGGAGTGGCAGCGAATACGCAGTATTTT
CASSLDGAGVAANTQYF
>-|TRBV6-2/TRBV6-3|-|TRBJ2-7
TGTGCCAGCAGTTTAACCCCACACAACACCTACGAGCAGTACTTC
CASSLTPHNTYEQYF
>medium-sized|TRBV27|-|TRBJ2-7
TGTGCCAGCAGCCAAACACCGGGACCATTTTACGAGCAGTACTTC
CASSQTPGPFYEQYF
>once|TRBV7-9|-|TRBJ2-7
TGTGCCAGCAGGTCGGGGGGCAGGTCCTACGAGCAGTACTTC
CASRSGGRSYEQYF
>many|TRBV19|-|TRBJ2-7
TGTGCCAGTAGCGGAAGTCTAAGCTCCTACGAGCAGTACTTC
CASSGSLSSYEQYF
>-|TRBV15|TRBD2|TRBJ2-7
TGTGCCACCAGCACAGGCGACGCTAGCGGCTTCTACGAGCAGTACTTC
CATSTGDASGFYEQYF
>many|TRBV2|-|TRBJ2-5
TGTGCCAGCCTTGGGGGGCACCAAGAGACCCAGTACTTC
CASLGGHQETQYF
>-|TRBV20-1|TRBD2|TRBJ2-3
TGCAGTGCTAGAGTACTATACGGACTAGCGGATCCCACAGATACACAGTATTTT
CSARVLYGLADPTDTQYF
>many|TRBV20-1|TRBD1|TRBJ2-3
TGCAGTGCTAGGGCTATAAAGGACAGGTCCGGACGAGATACGCAGTATTTT
CSARAIKDRSGRDTQYF
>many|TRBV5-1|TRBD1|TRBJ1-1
TGCGCCAGCAGCCCGTTGGGACAGCGAGTTCTCAAAGCTTTCTTT
CASSPLGQRVLKAFF
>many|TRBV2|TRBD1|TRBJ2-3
TGTGCCAGCATCGATAGACAGGGGGTAGATACGCAGTATTTT
CASIDRQGVDTQYF
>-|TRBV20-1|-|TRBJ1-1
TGCAGTGCTATAGGGGGGGTGGACTCAGGGGTGAGGACTGAAGCTTTCTTT
CSAIGGVDSGVRTEAFF
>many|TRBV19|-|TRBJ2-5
TGTGCCAGTATGGCGTCCTATGAAGAGACCCAGTACTTC
CASMASYEETQYF